One and the same sample provided the 20 T cell receptor beta chains below, sequenced in a study of cytomegalovirus exposure and HLA in healthy donors. TCRdb's copy holds only in-frame clones and misses some; the assay was immunoSEQ multiplex PCR. There are 71,000 or so clones in the sample; 90% to 95% occur only once, and 1.4% lies in the top ten. The sequenced material came from PBMCs. Receptor source: a man between 18 and 29 years old in good health and CMV-seropositive.

The rearrangement links TRBV6-4 to TRBJ2-1, with a tentative D call TRBD2 (5 bases). CDR3 length: 13 amino acids. Germline loops: CDR1 MRHNA, CDR2 SNTAGT. Deletions cut 6 bases from V and 7 bases from J, with 13 bases between. The CDR3: CASSGKAENEQFF. CDR3 coding DNA: TGTGCCAGCAGCGGGAAGGCGGAAAATGAGCAGTTCTTC.

This chain links TRBV27 with TRBJ2-5, with TRBD2 identical over 11 bases. The V gene's germline CDR1 is MNHEY and CDR2 SMNVEV (reference sequence). V lost 5 bases and J lost 3; bases outside the gene matches: 11. The CDR3 has 17 residues. CDR3 nucleotides: TGTGCCAGCAGTCCCCTAGAGCCGGGACTAGCGGAAGAGACCCAGTACTTC. Residues: CASSPLEPGLAEETQYF.

The V gene is TRBV5-1, the J gene TRBJ2-7; D is perhaps TRBD1 (6 bases). The V end was cut by 0 bases, the J end by 6 bases, with 16 bases between. This CDR3 contains 15 residues. Germline-derived CDR1 and CDR2 are SGHRS and YFSETQ. The CDR3 here is CASSLVGARGSEQYF. As DNA, the CDR3 is TGCGCCAGCAGCTTGGTAGGAGCCAGGGGTTCCGAGCAGTACTTC.

This clone was seen a single time. This CDR3 reads CASRPAPGRDVSYEQYF. The CDR3 DNA follows: TGTGCCAGCAGACCTGCCCCAGGGCGGGATGTCTCCTACGAGCAGTACTTC. The rearrangement joins TRBV27 to TRBJ2-7, with D maybe TRBD2 (6 bases). V shed 6 bases and J shed 0 bases, with 21 bases lying between them. The CDR3 loop spans 17 amino acids. Per the germline V gene, CDR1 is MNHEY and CDR2 is SMNVEV (reference sequence).

V and J are TRBV10-3 and TRBJ2-2; 10 bases match TRBD2. The junction had 4 bases not matched to a gene; V was cut back by 1 base and J by 5 bases. Looked up from germline, CDR1 is ENHRY and CDR2 is SYGVKD. CDR3 length: 16 amino acids. Here the CDR3 DNA reads TGTGCCATCAGTGAGTGGACTAGCGGATCAACCGGGGAGCTGTTTTTT. Translating gives CAISEWTSGSTGELFF.

The chain combines TRBV6-1 with TRBJ1-2; D gene unclear. Germline V gene data show CDR1 as MNHNS and CDR2 as SASEGT. The CDR3 runs 13 residues. Trimming stripped 0 bases from V and 7 bases from J, with 9 bases between. CDR3 region: CASSEASSAGYTF. DNA of the CDR3: TGTGCCAGCAGTGAAGCATCCAGTGCTGGCTACACCTTC.

The rearrangement joins TRBV10-1 to TRBJ2-3, with D possibly matching TRBD2 (6 bases). CDR3 size: 14 residues. Trimming removed 6 bases at V and 4 bases at J, with 14 bases between. Germline V gives CDR1 WNHNN, CDR2 SYGVQD (reference sequence). CDR3: CASSRTTLADTQYF. The CDR3 DNA reads as TGCGCCAGCAGCAGGACTACACTGGCAGATACGCAGTATTTT.

V gene TRBV9 combines with J gene TRBJ2-3; a possible D gene is TRBD2 (6 bases). CDR1 and CDR2 from the germline V gene are SGDLS and YYNGEE. V lost 3 bases, J lost 0 bases, and 11 bases lay in between. The CDR3 length is 15 residues. The CDR3 reads CASSDTGTSTDTQYF. The CDR3 coding sequence is TGTGCCAGCAGCGACACCGGGACTAGCACAGATACGCAGTATTTT.

CDR3 loop: CASSAIAGGGDEQFF. The CDR3 nucleotides are TGTGCCAGCAGTGCTATAGCGGGAGGGGGAGATGAGCAGTTCTTC. The V and J genes are TRBV6-1 and TRBJ2-1; 11 bases are a match to TRBD2. This CDR3 comprises 15 residues. Germline lookup yields CDR1 MNHNS and CDR2 SASEGT. Germline trimming cut 4 bases from V and 8 bases from J; bases unmatched to any gene: 7.

The rearrangement joins TRBV28 to TRBJ2-7, with D uncertain. V was pared by 5 bases and J by 2 bases, with 7 bases between. Germline V gene sequence: CDR1 MDHEN, CDR2 SYDVKM. The CDR3 extends over 12 amino acids. CDR3 sequence (DNA): TGTGCCAGCAGTCTCGTTCCCTACGAGCAGTACTTC. As protein: CASSLVPYEQYF.

The chain has TRBV19 and TRBJ1-1, with 7 positions matching TRBD1. The CDR3 is 15 residues long. The ends lost 7 bases at V and 4 bases at J; junction bases unmatched: 12. Germline V gene sequence: CDR1 LNHDA, CDR2 SQIVND (reference sequence). CDR3 amino acids: CASKRTGGGGTEAFF. DNA for the CDR3: TGTGCCAGTAAACGGACAGGTGGAGGGGGCACTGAAGCTTTCTTT.

This chain connects TRBV19 to TRBJ1-2; D is undetermined. CDR1 LNHDA and CDR2 SQIVND come from the germline V gene (reference sequence). CDR3 length equals 13 residues. The ends were cut back, 5 bases at V and 0 bases at J, with 7 bases in the middle. The CDR3 reads CASSAPANYGYTF. The CDR3 DNA reads as TGTGCCAGTAGTGCACCAGCTAACTATGGCTACACCTTC.

CDR3 sequence reads: CASSPTGNTDTQYF. The CDR3 region has the DNA TGTGCCAGCAGCCCGACGGGGAACACAGATACGCAGTATTTT. This sequence joins TRBV7-3 and TRBJ2-3, with D possibly being TRBD2 (5 bases). CDR1 is SGHTA, CDR2 FQGTGA, per germline. Between the trimmed V and J ends, which lost 5 bases and 2 bases, there was a span of 11 bases. The CDR3 runs 14 residues.

This sequence joins TRBV19 and TRBJ1-2; weak D call: TRBD1 (6 bases). CDR3 length equals 15 residues. V was shortened by 4 bases and J by 4 bases, with 16 bases between the two germline ends. The germline V gene has CDR1 LNHDA and CDR2 SQIVND (reference sequence). The CDR3 DNA is TGTGCCAGTAGTACGAGGACAGAACGTGCCTATGGCTACACCTTC. Protein: CASSTRTERAYGYTF.

This chain uses TRBV5-4 with TRBJ2-1; D might be TRBD2 (5 bases). Germline values: CDR1 SGHNT, CDR2 YYREEE (reference sequence). The CDR3 contains 11 residues. V was clipped by 7 bases and J by 10 bases, with 12 bases between them. The CDR3: CASDYRGEQFF. CDR3 coding DNA: TGTGCCAGCGACTACCGAGGGGAGCAGTTCTTC.

The chain recombines TRBV7-7 with TRBJ2-7, with a possible D match to TRBD1 (6 bases). The germline V and J ends were trimmed by 3 bases and 2 bases, with 8 bases remaining between them. This CDR3 contains 13 residues. Looked up from germline, CDR1 is SSHAT and CDR2 is FNYEAQ (reference sequence). The CDR3 sequence: CASSLGATYEQYF. The CDR3 region has the DNA TGTGCCAGCAGCTTGGGGGCCACCTACGAGCAGTACTTC.

The chain employs TRBV9 and TRBJ2-3, with TRBD2 matching 7 bases. The length of the CDR3 is 18 residues. Germline V gene data show CDR1 as SGDLS and CDR2 as YYNGEE. The ends lost 4 bases at V and 2 bases at J; junction bases unmatched: 16. The CDR3 reads CASSTQSTGTIYTDTQYF. The CDR3 DNA reads as TGTGCCAGCAGCACACAATCCACCGGGACTATCTACACAGATACGCAGTATTTT.

V gene TRBV19 combines with J gene TRBJ2-1; maybe TRBD1 (5 bases). Trimming left V 2 bases short and J 10 bases short, with 21 bases between. CDR1 is LNHDA and CDR2 is SQIVND in the germline V gene (reference sequence). This CDR3 contains 16 residues. The CDR3 reads CASSIWGLSKASEQFF. Here the CDR3 DNA reads TGTGCCAGTAGTATATGGGGCCTCTCTAAGGCATCGGAGCAGTTCTTC.

This clone is medium-sized (0.01 to 0.1%) within its sample. V gene TRBV29-1 combines with J gene TRBJ2-5, with D possibly being TRBD1 (6 bases). Germline V gives CDR1 SQVTM, CDR2 ANQGSEA. The CDR3 runs to 12 residues. The CDR3 DNA follows: TGCAGTCCATTCCAGGGGCGAGAGACCCAGTACTTC. This sequence encodes CSPFQGRETQYF. The full variable domain, with the rest looked up from reference TRBV29-1 and TRBJ2-5, is SAVISQKPSRDICQRGTSLTIQCQVDSQVTMMFWYRQQPGQSLTLIATANQGSEATYESGFVIDKFPISRPNLTFSTLTVSNMSPEDSSIYLCSPFQGRETQYFGPGTRLLVL.

V gene TRBV6-5 combines with J gene TRBJ1-5; 7 nucleotides line up with TRBD1. CDR1 is MNHEY, CDR2 SVGAGI, per germline. The CDR3 is 13 amino acids. This CDR3 is CASTQGLDQPQHF. CDR3 DNA: TGTGCTTCCACACAGGGGCTCGATCAGCCCCAGCATTTT.